The clone carrying this T cell receptor (beta chain) was recorded only once. This sample is part of a study of blood T cell repertoires in COVID-19. Generated by immunoSEQ multiplex PCR, the TCRdb table keeps only in-frame clones and is missing some. This table holds approximately 260,000 clones, about 88% found once. Germline V gene data show CDR1 as MNHEY and CDR2 as SVGEGT. V lost 2 bases to trimming and J lost 1 base; unmatched junction nucleotides: 7. This CDR3 is 17 amino acids long. Those enrolled, adults aged about 18 to 89 years, came from roughly 22 US areas. This TCR came from a man aged 25 to 40 with acute COVID-19. The sample consisted of PBMCs or T cells enriched from blood (not recorded which). The V and J genes are TRBV6-2 or TRBV6-3 and TRBJ1-1, with 10 bases fitting TRBD1. CDR3 residues: CASSYHDRGRGNTEAFF. CDR3 bases: TGTGCCAGCAGTTACCACGACAGGGGGCGAGGGAACACTGAAGCTTTCTTT.